Shown below are 26 T cell receptor beta chains from a single sample sequenced in a study of blood T cell repertoires in COVID-19. Libraries were prepared by immunoSEQ multiplex PCR; TCRdb keeps only in-frame clonotypes and omits some of them. There are 300,000 to 350,000 clones in the sample; approximately 83% occur only once, and about 4.2% lies in the top ten. Sample: PBMCs or T cells enriched from blood (not recorded which). All receptors derive from a woman aged 40-49 years with acute COVID-19.

The chain recombines TRBV7-9 with TRBJ1-6; D is unclear. The germline V gene encodes CDR1 SEHNR and CDR2 FQNEAQ (reference sequence). Trimming cost V 5 bases and J 5 bases, with 16 bases left between them. This CDR3 comprises 16 residues. CDR3 sequence (DNA): TGTGCCAGCAGCCCCCCGGGAACTCGAAATAATTCACCCCTCCACTTT. Amino acids: CASSPPGTRNNSPLHF.

The chain carries TRBV28 and TRBJ2-5; 10 positions match TRBD1. There are 15 residues in the CDR3. Germline CDR1 reads MDHEN; CDR2 reads SYDVKM. The V segment lost 7 bases and the J segment 2 bases; nucleotides outside the gene matches: 7. As DNA, the CDR3 is TGTGCCAGCACCCCAGGGGGACAGGGGCAAGAGACCCAGTACTTC. This gives the protein CASTPGGQGQETQYF.

The chain joins TRBV19 to TRBJ2-7, with D possibly matching TRBD1 (5 bases). V gave up 5 bases and J gave up 3 bases, with 11 bases separating them. The germline gives CDR1 LNHDA, CDR2 SQIVND (reference sequence). The CDR3 runs to 13 residues. The CDR3 reads CASSYLGDYEQYF. For the CDR3, the DNA is TGTGCCAGTAGTTATCTAGGGGACTACGAGCAGTACTTC.

The chain uses TRBV4-2 and TRBJ2-2; possible D gene TRBD1, 6 bases. V was shortened by 0 bases and J by 8 bases, with 22 bases between the two germline ends. The germline gives CDR1 LGHNA, CDR2 YNFKEQ. This CDR3 is built from 18 residues. CDR3 DNA sequence: TGTGCCAGCAGCCAAGATCCAGGGCAGGGGCCTAGTTTAGGGGAGCTGTTTTTT. Translating it yields CASSQDPGQGPSLGELFF.

This chain links TRBV5-1 with TRBJ1-4; 11 positions match TRBD1. CDR3 length: 18 amino acids. V was clipped by 4 bases and J by 2 bases; unmatched bases: 10. Germline values: CDR1 SGHRS, CDR2 YFSETQ. The CDR3 bases are TGCGCCAGCAGCACACGGACAGGGGGCGTGAGGACTAATGAAAAACTGTTTTTT. Translated: CASSTRTGGVRTNEKLFF.

This clone was seen only once. The chain carries TRBV5-1 and TRBJ2-2, with TRBD1 as a possible D gene (5 bases). CDR1 is SGHRS and CDR2 is YFSETQ in the germline V gene. The CDR3 spans 15 residues. The V end lost 2 bases, the J end lost 0 bases, and 8 bases lay between the germline ends. In nucleotides, the CDR3 is TGCGCCAGCAGCTTTGGACACGCGAACACCGGGGAGCTGTTTTTT. It is translated as CASSFGHANTGELFF.

This sequence joins TRBV6-2 or TRBV6-3 and TRBJ2-5; D may be TRBD2 (6 bases). CDR3 length equals 15 residues. Germline assignment: CDR1 MNHEY and CDR2 SVGEGT. The germline V and J ends were trimmed by 2 bases and 7 bases, with 17 bases remaining between them. Here the CDR3 DNA reads TGTGCCAGCAGTTACAGGACGGACAAGGGAGGGACCCAGTACTTC. It codes for CASSYRTDKGGTQYF.

This clone was seen only once. This chain uses TRBV30 with TRBJ2-7; 7 bases align to TRBD2. CDR1 GTSNPN and CDR2 SVGIG come from the germline V gene (reference sequence). The V and J ends lost 0 bases and 0 bases, in that order; junction bases with no gene match: 14. This CDR3 has 18 amino acids. CDR3 DNA sequence: TGTGCCTGGAGTGTACGAGGCGGGAGCTATCTTTGCTCCTACGAGCAGTACTTC. It codes for CAWSVRGGSYLCSYEQYF.

This chain joins TRBV2 and TRBJ2-6, with 7 bases that match TRBD2. The CDR3 length is 17 residues. CDR1 and CDR2 (germline): SNHLY, FYNNEI. V lost 0 bases, J lost 0 bases, and 2 bases stayed unmatched. For the CDR3, the DNA is TGTGCCAGCAGTGAAGCCCGGGGGGTCTCTGGGGCCAACGTCCTGACTTTC. Translating gives CASSEARGVSGANVLTF.

This clone was seen more than once but under ten times. This sequence joins TRBV5-6 and TRBJ1-3, with 10 nucleotides matching TRBD1. CDR1 SGHDT and CDR2 YYEEEE come from the germline V gene. After removal of 4 bases from V and 4 bases from J, the junction contained 5 bases not matched to a gene. The CDR3 has 15 amino acids. The CDR3 sequence is CASSPPGQGGNTIYF. Here the CDR3 DNA reads TGTGCCAGCAGCCCACCGGGACAGGGGGGAAACACCATATATTTT.

CDR3 bases: TGCGCCAGCAGCCAAGAAACGGTGGACAGACGAAAAGAGACCCAGTACTTC. This encodes CASSQETVDRRKETQYF. The gene calls are TRBV4-3 and TRBJ2-5; D possibly corresponds to TRBD1 (6 bases). The V end lost 0 bases, the J end lost 3 bases, and 17 bases lay between the germline ends. The CDR3 is 17 amino acids. Germline V gives CDR1 LGHNA, CDR2 YSLEER.

The genes are TRBV3-1 (or the pseudogene TRBV3-2) and TRBJ1-4; perhaps TRBD1 as D (5 bases). The germline V gene has CDR1 LGHDT and CDR2 YNNKEL (reference sequence). The CDR3 length is 20 residues. The germline V and J ends were trimmed by 2 bases and 2 bases, with 24 bases remaining between them. The CDR3 DNA follows: TGTGCCAGCAGCCAAACAATTGGGGGGGTTTCAACGGAGACTAATGAAAAACTGTTTTTT. Translation gives CASSQTIGGVSTETNEKLFF.

This clone was counted between two and nine times. The J gene is TRBJ2-3, the V gene TRBV9, with 7 bases lining up with TRBD2. The CDR3 is 16 amino acids. V dropped 0 bases and J dropped 0; count of bases not matched to a gene: 4. The germline V gene has CDR1 SGDLS and CDR2 YYNGEE. The CDR3 loop reads CASSVGFSGSTDTQYF. CDR3 bases: TGTGCCAGCAGCGTAGGGTTTAGCGGGAGCACAGATACGCAGTATTTT.

CDR3 coding DNA: TGTGCCAGCAGTGAAGTGTCCTTAGCCAAAAACATTCAGTACTTC. Protein product: CASSEVSLAKNIQYF. V is TRBV6-1 and J is TRBJ2-4; no clear D gene. V was clipped by 1 base and J by 0 bases, with 7 bases between them. The germline CDR1 and CDR2 sequences are MNHNS and SASEGT. The CDR3 contains 15 residues.

This clone was detected only once. This chain connects TRBV7-8 to TRBJ1-4; 7 nucleotides match TRBD1. This CDR3 contains 15 residues. The V gene end was trimmed by 2 bases and the J gene end by 4 bases; junction bases not matched to a gene: 4. Looked up from germline, CDR1 is SGHVS and CDR2 is FQNEAQ. The chain's CDR3 is CASSLLTGNNEKLFF. CDR3 coding DNA: TGTGCCAGCAGCTTATTGACAGGGAATAATGAAAAACTGTTTTTT.

This chain connects TRBV7-9 to TRBJ1-1; 9 positions match TRBD1. Germline V CDR1 and CDR2: SEHNR, FQNEAQ (reference sequence). The CDR3 covers 17 residues. V was pared by 5 bases and J by 1 base, with 11 bases of the junction left unmatched. CDR3 sequence reads: CASSLGQGFARNTEAFF. Here the CDR3 DNA reads TGTGCCAGCAGCCTGGGACAGGGTTTCGCCCGGAACACTGAAGCTTTCTTT.

The V call is TRBV24-1, the J call TRBJ1-2; a weak D match, TRBD1 (5 bases). The CDR3 totals 14 residues. With 3 bases removed from V and 7 bases from J, the gap between germline ends came to 14 bases. The V gene's germline CDR1 is KGHDR and CDR2 SFDVKD. For the CDR3, the DNA is TGTGCCACCAGTGATCAGCCCGACAGATCTGGCTACACCTTC. Translation gives CATSDQPDRSGYTF.

The chain couples TRBV6-5 to TRBJ2-7; the match to TRBD1 covers 8 bases. CDR1 and CDR2 from the germline V gene are MNHEY and SVGAGI. Unmatched junction bases numbered 6, after V lost 6 bases and J lost 2 bases. CDR3 length: 14 amino acids. CDR3: CASRPDRVPYEQYF. CDR3 sequence (DNA): TGTGCCAGCAGACCGGACAGGGTGCCCTACGAGCAGTACTTC.

The chain employs TRBV7-2 and TRBJ2-3, with 8 bases identical to TRBD1. The CDR3 contains 12 residues. J was trimmed by 2 bases and V by 11 bases; bases with no gene match: 3. CDR1 and CDR2 from the germline V gene are SGHTA and FQGNSA. CDR3 coding DNA: TGTGCCTCGGACAGGGCCACAGATACGCAGTATTTT. Amino acids: CASDRATDTQYF.

The CDR3 protein is CATSDLLDRQYF. The CDR3 nucleotides are TGTGCCACCAGTGATTTGTTGGACAGACAGTACTTC. The chain uses TRBV24-1 and TRBJ2-7, with D tentatively TRBD1 (6 bases). Germline V CDR1 and CDR2: KGHDR, SFDVKD. The V and J ends lost 0 bases and 10 bases respectively, with 9 bases between them. The CDR3 is 12 amino acids.

The chain employs TRBV7-8 and TRBJ2-1; tentative D call: TRBD1 (6 bases). CDR3 length: 14 amino acids. Between the trimmed V and J ends, which lost 4 bases and 7 bases, there was a span of 14 bases. Germline V gene sequence: CDR1 SGHVS, CDR2 FQNEAQ. CDR3 nucleotides: TGTGCCAGCAGCTCCCGGACAGTGGGGAATGAGCAGTTCTTC. Protein sequence: CASSSRTVGNEQFF.

The CDR3 DNA follows: TGTGCCAGCAGCGCTACTAGCGGGGGGGCCGGCACAGATACGCAGTATTTT. This translates into CASSATSGGAGTDTQYF. The chain uses TRBV9 and TRBJ2-3, with 13 bases lining up with TRBD2. This CDR3 contains 17 residues. V trimming: 3 bases; J trimming: 1 base; junction bases outside the gene matches: 5. Per germline, CDR1 SGDLS and CDR2 YYNGEE.

The table lists this clone with a few counts. The genes are TRBV11-3 and TRBJ2-5; D is perhaps TRBD2 (5 bases). V was shortened by 0 bases and J by 5 bases, with 13 bases between the two germline ends. The CDR3 covers 15 residues. The germline gives CDR1 SGHNT, CDR2 YENEEA. DNA for the CDR3: TGTGCCAGCAGCTTAGAAGGGCTACCGGGGGAGACCCAGTACTTC. Protein: CASSLEGLPGETQYF.

The gene calls are TRBV5-1 and TRBJ2-5; 7 bases are shared with TRBD2. Germline values: CDR1 SGHRS, CDR2 YFSETQ. The ends lost 2 bases at V and 1 base at J; junction bases unmatched: 11. The CDR3 sequence is 17 residues long. The DNA for the CDR3 is TGCGCCAGCAGCTTTGAGATCTTAGCGGGTGTCCAAGAGACCCAGTACTTC. Translated, it gives CASSFEILAGVQETQYF.

The V gene is TRBV29-1, the J gene TRBJ2-2, with TRBD2 matching 7 bases. CDR1 SQVTM and CDR2 ANQGSEA come from the germline V gene. Trimming removed 4 bases from V and 0 bases from J; junction bases left unmatched: 2. This CDR3 region has 14 residues. The CDR3 sequence: CSVVSGTNTGELFF. In DNA form, the CDR3 reads TGCAGCGTTGTCAGCGGGACGAACACCGGGGAGCTGTTTTTT.

The J gene is TRBJ2-1, the V gene TRBV27; maybe TRBD1 (5 bases). The length of the CDR3 is 17 residues. Germline V gene lookup returns CDR1 MNHEY and CDR2 SMNVEV (reference sequence). The V and J ends lost 2 bases and 4 bases respectively, with 18 bases between them. CDR3 amino acids: CASSLLVGLGVYNEQFF. Here the CDR3 DNA reads TGTGCCAGCAGTTTACTAGTAGGTTTAGGGGTGTACAATGAGCAGTTCTTC.